This TCR beta chain was documented in a study of blood T cell repertoires in COVID-19. For the study at large: Material from acute and convalescent COVID-19 was sourced from the United States, Italy and Spain. Sample material is recorded as cDNA or gDNA derived from T cells, B-cell-depleted T cells, or PBMCs.

Source study methods: Amplified reference gene primers provided the basis for estimating nucleated cell counts. Sequencing used immunoSEQ multiplex PCR; TCRdb keeps in-frame clones, though not all of them. V and J calls and clone size come straight from that table; D and trimming were deduced from the DNA. The table includes some 83,000 clones, roughly 86% detected once. V dropped 8 bases and J dropped 6 bases, with 20 bases sitting between them. CDR3 size: 15 residues. CDR1 is LNHDA, CDR2 SQIVND, per germline (reference sequence). Sequencing input: peripheral blood. The chain links TRBV19 to TRBJ1-5, with a tentative D call TRBD1 (6 bases). The clonotype was recovered from a man between 45 and 60 years old with active COVID-19. CDR3 amino acids: CASHRSGGAGQPQHF. CDR3 nucleotide sequence: TGTGCCAGTCACCGTTCGGGGGGGGCCGGTCAGCCCCAGCATTTT.